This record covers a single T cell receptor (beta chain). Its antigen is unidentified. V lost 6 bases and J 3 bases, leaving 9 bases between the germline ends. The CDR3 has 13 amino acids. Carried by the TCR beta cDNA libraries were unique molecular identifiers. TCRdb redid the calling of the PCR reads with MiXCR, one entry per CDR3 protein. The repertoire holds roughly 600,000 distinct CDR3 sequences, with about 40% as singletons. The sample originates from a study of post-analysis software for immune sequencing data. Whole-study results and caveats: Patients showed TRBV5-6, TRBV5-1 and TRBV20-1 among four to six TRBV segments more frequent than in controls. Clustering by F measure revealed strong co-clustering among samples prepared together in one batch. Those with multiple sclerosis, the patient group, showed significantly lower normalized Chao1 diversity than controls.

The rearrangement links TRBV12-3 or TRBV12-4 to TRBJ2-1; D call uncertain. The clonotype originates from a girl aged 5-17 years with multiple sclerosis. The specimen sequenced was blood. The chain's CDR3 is CASSHEYYNEQFF. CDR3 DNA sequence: TGTGCCAGCAGCCACGAATACTACAATGAGCAGTTCTTC.